This passage covers 30 T cell receptor beta chains from one sample sequenced in a study of T cells expressing NK-cell markers. TCRdb re-called the 5' RACE reads; every CDR3 protein appears as one record, without DNA. Here the sample table reports around 470,000 distinct CDR3 sequences. The material sequenced was blood T cells: a sorted CD56 or NKG2C T cell subset, CD4+ or CD8+ T cells, or bulk PBMC T cells (not recorded which). All receptors come from a woman between 50 and 59 years old in good health.

CDR3 in amino acids: CATSDRYARTGGNTGELFF. The chain employs TRBV24-1 and TRBJ2-2; with no DNA, the TCRdb D assignment of TRBD1 cannot be verified. The CDR3 length is 19 residues. Germline CDR1 reads KGHDR; CDR2 reads SFDVKD.

The chain is built from TRBV7-7 and TRBJ2-5; lacking DNA, the TRBD1 call made by TCRdb goes unchecked. This CDR3 spans 14 amino acids. The germline V gene has CDR1 SSHAT and CDR2 FNYEAQ (reference sequence). The CDR3 here is CASSPTGMGETQYF. The variable domain in full, with the rest retrieved from reference TRBV7-7 and TRBJ2-5, is GAGVSQSPRYKVTKRGQDVTLRCDPISSHATLYWYQQALGQGPEFLTYFNYEAQPDKSGLPSDRFSAERPEGSISTLTIQRTEQRDSAMYRCASSPTGMGETQYFGPGTRLLVL.

The chain has TRBV12-3 or TRBV12-4 and TRBJ2-5; TCRdb returns TRBD2, unconfirmable since there is no DNA. This CDR3 is 16 amino acids long. This CDR3 is CACGSSGRAGKETQYF.

This chain connects TRBV27 to TRBJ2-1; absent DNA, TCRdb's TRBD1 call cannot be checked. There are 16 residues in the CDR3. Per the germline V gene, CDR1 is MNHEY and CDR2 is SMNVEV (reference sequence). The CDR3 here is CASSLSRTGGHNEQFF.

The chain joins TRBV2 to TRBJ2-2. The CDR3 covers 15 residues. Germline V gene data show CDR1 as SNHLY and CDR2 as FYNNEI. Here the CDR3 reads CASSLIELGTGELFF.

This chain links TRBV19 with TRBJ1-3; the TCRdb call, TRBD1, lacks DNA for checking. Germline CDR1 is LNHDA and CDR2 is SQIVND (reference sequence). This CDR3 is 16 amino acids long. The CDR3 loop is CASSISFRGLGNTIYF.

V gene TRBV29-1 combines with J gene TRBJ2-1; the D gene TCRdb calls, TRBD1, cannot be checked with no DNA. CDR3 length equals 15 residues. Germline-derived CDR1 and CDR2 are SQVTM and ANQGSEA. CDR3 protein: CSVPRGWGSDNEQFF.

V is TRBV7-9 and J is TRBJ1-1; TCRdb picks TRBD1, but there is no DNA to check that call. CDR1 SEHNR and CDR2 FQNEAQ come from the germline V gene (reference sequence). This CDR3 is 17 amino acids long. This chain's CDR3 is CASSPPRGLNRDTEAFF.

V is TRBV6-5 and J is TRBJ2-3; the TCRdb call, TRBD1, lacks DNA for checking. This CDR3 is 16 amino acids long. The germline V gene has CDR1 MNHEY and CDR2 SVGAGI. The CDR3 reads CASSYRPGHGADTQYF.

The chain uses TRBV2 and TRBJ2-1. Germline values: CDR1 SNHLY, CDR2 FYNNEI. CDR3 length: 13 residues. The CDR3 is CASSEEGISEQFF.

This chain uses TRBV6-5 with TRBJ1-5; TCRdb's D call, TRBD1, is unchecked because there is no DNA. Germline values: CDR1 MNHEY, CDR2 SVGAGI. The CDR3 has 14 amino acids. The CDR3 loop is CASSLTGSVQPQHF.

This chain uses TRBV9 with TRBJ1-1. This CDR3 is 15 amino acids long. Per germline, CDR1 SGDLS and CDR2 YYNGEE. The CDR3 protein is CASSVQEVANTEAFF.

This chain joins TRBV30 and TRBJ2-1; TCRdb's D gene call, TRBD2, goes unchecked for lack of DNA. This CDR3 has 14 amino acids. Per the germline V gene, CDR1 is GTSNPN and CDR2 is SVGIG (reference sequence). The CDR3 loop reads CAWTPGLAGSEQFF.

The chain recombines TRBV20-1 with TRBJ1-6. This CDR3 spans 13 amino acids. Germline V gene sequence: CDR1 DFQATT, CDR2 SNEGSKA (reference sequence). CDR3 sequence: CSARVAKDSPLHF.

The chain is built from TRBV29-1 and TRBJ2-1; TCRdb reports TRBD2, a call that lacks DNA to check it against. The CDR3 is 15 amino acids. The germline CDR1 and CDR2 sequences are SQVTM and ANQGSEA. The CDR3 protein is CSVTGTSGRGFEQFF.

This sequence joins TRBV5-1 and TRBJ2-2. CDR1 is SGHRS, CDR2 YFSETQ, per germline. The CDR3 covers 14 residues. CDR3 sequence reads: CASNWDRGTGELFF. Full variable domain (rest looked up from reference TRBV5-1 and TRBJ2-2): KAGVTQTPRYLIKTRGQQVTLSCSPISGHRSVSWYQQTPGQGLQFLFEYFSETQRNKGNFPGRFSGRQFSNSRSEMNVSTLELGDSALYLCASNWDRGTGELFFGEGSRLTVL.

V gene TRBV19 combines with J gene TRBJ2-1; with no DNA, the TCRdb D assignment of TRBD2 cannot be verified. Germline CDR1 reads LNHDA; CDR2 reads SQIVND (reference sequence). This CDR3 is 15 amino acids long. CDR3 in amino acids: CASRYSGRPYNEQFF.

This chain joins TRBV5-1 and TRBJ1-2; TCRdb outputs TRBD1, but without DNA this stays unchecked. This CDR3 has 14 amino acids. CDR1 and CDR2 (germline): SGHRS, YFSETQ. The CDR3 spells CASRHPGTEDGYTF.

V is TRBV11-3 and J is TRBJ1-1. The CDR3 loop spans 13 amino acids. Germline V gives CDR1 SGHNT, CDR2 YENEEA. The CDR3: CASSLEQNTEAFF.

V and J are TRBV12-3 or TRBV12-4 and TRBJ2-1. The CDR3 contains 13 residues. The CDR3 is CASSPRRRGEQFF.

The rearrangement uses TRBV5-1 and TRBJ2-7. The germline CDR1 and CDR2 sequences are SGHRS and YFSETQ. The CDR3 runs to 14 residues. Here the CDR3 reads CASSLASVIYEQYF.

This rearrangement joins TRBV15 to TRBJ2-7; the D call from TCRdb, TRBD1, cannot be confirmed without DNA. This CDR3 is 17 amino acids long. Per the germline V gene, CDR1 is LNHNV and CDR2 is YYDKDF (reference sequence). The CDR3 is CATSPQSGASSSYEQYF. The whole variable domain, remainder taken from reference TRBV15 and TRBJ2-7, is DAMVIQNPRYQVTQFGKPVTLSCSQTLNHNVMYWYQQKSSQAPKLLFHYYDKDFNNEADTPDNFQSRRPNTSFCFLDIRSPGLGDTAMYLCATSPQSGASSSYEQYFGPGTRLTVT.

V and J are TRBV24-1 and TRBJ2-1; there is no DNA to check the TCRdb D call of TRBD1. Per the germline V gene, CDR1 is KGHDR and CDR2 is SFDVKD. This CDR3 spans 15 amino acids. The CDR3 reads CATSDRQGNYNEQFF.

The chain employs TRBV7-6 and TRBJ2-3; the TCRdb call, TRBD2, lacks DNA for checking. CDR3 length: 17 residues. Germline CDR1 reads SGHVS; CDR2 reads FNYEAQ. This chain's CDR3 is CASSLEETSRPTDTQYF.

The chain uses TRBV2 and TRBJ1-2; the TCRdb D gene call, TRBD1, has no DNA to confirm it. The CDR3 is made up of 13 amino acids. Looked up from germline, CDR1 is SNHLY and CDR2 is FYNNEI. CDR3 in amino acids: CASSEEQGSGYTF.

The genes are TRBV11-2 and TRBJ2-1. The CDR3 loop spans 14 amino acids. Germline CDR1 reads SGHAT; CDR2 reads FQNNGV. CDR3 sequence: CASSLASSYNEQFF.

V is TRBV7-6 and J is TRBJ2-5; the TCRdb D gene call, TRBD1, has no DNA to confirm it. Germline CDR1 is SGHVS and CDR2 is FNYEAQ. CDR3 length: 14 residues. The CDR3 region is CASSSNPGRETQYF.

This chain connects TRBV27 to TRBJ1-3. CDR1 is MNHEY, CDR2 SMNVEV, per germline (reference sequence). The CDR3 loop spans 14 amino acids. Here the CDR3 reads CASSRGSSGNTIYF.

The chain recombines TRBV3-1 with TRBJ2-3; TCRdb selects TRBD1, and the lack of DNA leaves this call unchecked. Germline assignment: CDR1 LGHDT and CDR2 YNNKEL (reference sequence). CDR3 length: 15 residues. The chain's CDR3 is CASSLGAGATDTQYF.

This sequence joins TRBV11-3 and TRBJ2-1; TCRdb picks TRBD1, but there is no DNA to check that call. Germline CDR1 and CDR2: SGHNT and YENEEA. The CDR3 runs to 16 residues. This chain's CDR3 is CASSQTDRWTYNEQFF.